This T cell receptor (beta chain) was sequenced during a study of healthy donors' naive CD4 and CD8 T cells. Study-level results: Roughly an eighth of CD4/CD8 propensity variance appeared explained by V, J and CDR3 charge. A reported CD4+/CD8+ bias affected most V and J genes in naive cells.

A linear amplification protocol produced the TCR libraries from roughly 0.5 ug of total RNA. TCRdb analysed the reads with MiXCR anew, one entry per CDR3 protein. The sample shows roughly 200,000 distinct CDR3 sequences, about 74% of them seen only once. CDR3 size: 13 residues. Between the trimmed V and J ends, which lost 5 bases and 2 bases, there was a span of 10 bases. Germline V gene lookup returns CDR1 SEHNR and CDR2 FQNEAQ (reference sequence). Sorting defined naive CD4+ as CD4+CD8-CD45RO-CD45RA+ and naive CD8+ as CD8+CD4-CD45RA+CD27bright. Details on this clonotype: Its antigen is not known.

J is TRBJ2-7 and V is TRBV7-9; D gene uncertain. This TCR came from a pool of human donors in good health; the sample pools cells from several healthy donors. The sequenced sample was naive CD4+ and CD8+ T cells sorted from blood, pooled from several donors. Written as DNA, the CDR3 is TGTGCCAGCAGCCCCGCAACCCCCTACGAGCAGTACTTC. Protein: CASSPATPYEQYF.